This is a list of T cell receptor beta chains from one sample in a study of blood T cell repertoires in COVID-19. This table comes from immunoSEQ multiplex PCR, and its TCRdb copy is limited to in-frame clones, with some not included. The sample has about 180,000 clones, approximately 83% seen once. Sequenced input: peripheral blood. All receptors come from a man aged 45-65 years with active or convalescent COVID-19. The CDR3 runs from the conserved cysteine through the conserved F or W. Fields, in order: clone size, D gene, J gene, V gene, CDR3 protein, CDR3 DNA. D genes are given only for firm matches. Not every row has a clone size; where given, it reads once, few, many or a size class.

>NA|NA|TRBJ1-3|TRBV3-1/TRBV3-2
CASSQGPTIYF
TGTGCCAGCAGCCAGGGCCCCACCATATATTTT
>NA|TRBD1|TRBJ1-1|TRBV18
CASSPGQGMGEAFF
TGTGCCAGCTCACCGGGACAGGGTATGGGTGAAGCTTTCTTT
>NA|NA|TRBJ2-1|TRBV18
CASSPPLRAHNEQFF
TGTGCCAGCTCACCACCGTTGCGGGCCCACAATGAGCAGTTCTTC
>NA|NA|TRBJ2-1|TRBV7-2
CASSLSPLEYNEQFF
TGTGCCAGCAGCTTAAGCCCACTAGAATACAATGAGCAGTTCTTC
>NA|TRBD1|TRBJ2-7|TRBV3-1/TRBV3-2
CASSLRGRRYF
TGTGCCAGCAGCCTCAGGGGGCGGCGGTACTTC
>NA|NA|TRBJ2-5|TRBV7-9
CASSLSTSTETQYF
TGTGCCAGCAGCTTATCTACTAGCACGGAGACCCAGTACTTC
>NA|NA|TRBJ2-7|TRBV28
CASSSTGQTSYEQYF
TGTGCCAGCAGTTCCACCGGACAGACCTCCTACGAGCAGTACTTC
>NA|TRBD2|TRBJ2-5|TRBV4-2
CASSRTPGLGAGETQYF
TGTGCCAGCAGCCGAACCCCGGGACTAGGGGCGGGGGAGACCCAGTACTTC
>NA|NA|TRBJ1-2|TRBV6-5
CASSRPDGRYGYTF
TGTGCCAGCAGCCGCCCGGATGGGAGGTATGGCTACACCTTC
>NA|TRBD1|TRBJ1-1|TRBV18
CASSPGQGGNTEAFF
TGTGCCAGCTCACCGGGACAGGGCGGGAACACTGAAGCTTTCTTT
>NA|NA|TRBJ1-5|TRBV5-3
CARSSRDYSNQPQHF
TGTGCCAGAAGCTCGAGGGACTATAGCAATCAGCCCCAGCATTTT
>few|TRBD1|TRBJ2-2|TRBV5-4
CASGGQDNTGELFF
TGTGCCAGCGGCGGACAGGACAACACCGGGGAGCTGTTTTTT
>few|TRBD1|TRBJ2-7|TRBV7-2
CASIERQDRGYEQYF
TGTGCCAGCATCGAGCGGCAGGACAGGGGCTACGAGCAGTACTTC
>NA|TRBD1|TRBJ2-2|TRBV5-1
CASSSGTGSTGELFF
TGCGCCAGCAGTTCCGGGACAGGGTCTACCGGGGAGCTGTTTTTT
>NA|NA|TRBJ2-7|TRBV24-1
CATSRGPYEQYF
TGTGCCACCAGTCGGGGTCCCTACGAGCAGTACTTC
>NA|TRBD2|TRBJ2-1|TRBV7-9
CASSPRGAGGYNEQFF
TGTGCCAGCAGCCCGCGGGGGGCGGGGGGATACAATGAGCAGTTCTTC
>NA|TRBD2|TRBJ2-7|TRBV11-2
CASSFGGSYEQYF
TGTGCCAGCAGCTTCGGCGGGAGTTACGAGCAGTACTTC
>NA|NA|TRBJ1-2|TRBV3-1/TRBV3-2
CASSHRGGTGGYGYTF
TGTGCCAGCAGCCATAGAGGGGGGACGGGGGGATATGGCTACACCTTC
>NA|TRBD1|TRBJ1-4|TRBV3-1/TRBV3-2
CASSPSQYRGGTNEKLFF
TGTGCCAGCAGCCCATCCCAATACAGGGGTGGGACTAATGAAAAACTGTTTTTT
>NA|TRBD1|TRBJ1-4|TRBV5-4
CASSWAGTGNEKLFF
TGTGCCAGCAGCTGGGCCGGGACAGGGAATGAAAAACTGTTTTTT
>NA|NA|TRBJ1-1|TRBV29-1
CSVALRRGTEAFF
TGCAGCGTTGCCCTGCGGAGGGGCACTGAAGCTTTCTTT
>once|NA|TRBJ1-5|TRBV3-1/TRBV3-2
CASSQGPVAQPQHF
TGTGCCAGCAGCCAAGGCCCGGTTGCGCAGCCCCAGCATTTT
>NA|TRBD1|TRBJ2-7|TRBV30
CAWNLGQGANEQYF
TGTGCCTGGAATTTAGGACAGGGGGCCAACGAGCAGTACTTC
>NA|NA|TRBJ2-2|TRBV12-3/TRBV12-4
CASSQTPGELFF
TGTGCCAGCAGCCAGACACCCGGGGAGCTGTTTTTT
>NA|NA|TRBJ2-1|TRBV6-6
CASSPNNEQFF
TGTGCCAGCAGCCCCAACAATGAGCAGTTCTTC
>NA|NA|TRBJ1-2|TRBV24-1
CATSDFSGQNYGYTF
TGTGCCACCAGTGATTTTTCCGGACAGAATTATGGCTACACCTTC
>NA|NA|TRBJ2-4|TRBV5-6
CASSLVSSKNIQYF
TGTGCCAGCAGTCTCGTAAGCTCAAAAAACATTCAGTACTTC
>NA|NA|TRBJ1-1|TRBV11-2
CASSRQTANTEAFF
TGTGCCAGCAGCCGTCAGACAGCAAACACTGAAGCTTTCTTT
>NA|TRBD2|TRBJ2-5|TRBV6-2/TRBV6-3
CASSDERGRGETQYF
TGTGCCAGCAGTGACGAGCGGGGGAGGGGAGAGACCCAGTACTTC
>once|TRBD1|TRBJ2-1|TRBV6-5
CASSRTGLNNEQFF
TGTGCCAGCAGTCGGACAGGGTTAAACAATGAGCAGTTCTTC
>NA|TRBD1|TRBJ2-4|TRBV10-3
CATSGQGLAKNIQYF
TGTGCCACCTCAGGACAGGGATTAGCCAAAAACATTCAGTACTTC
>NA|NA|TRBJ2-3|TRBV7-2
CASSLGGVTTDTQYF
TGTGCCAGCAGCTTAGGCGGGGTAACTACAGATACGCAGTATTTT